One sample yielded the 32 T cell receptor beta chains listed below, sequenced in a study of T cell repertoires in urothelial bladder cancer. The protocol was immunoSEQ multiplex PCR, while the TCRdb copy is restricted to in-frame clones and leaves out a portion. The top ten hold approximately 7% of the sample, which has some 11,000 clones, around two thirds seen once. Sequencing was done on a sample of tumor-infiltrating cells from bladder cancer. The receptors here all came from a human donor with a benign inflammatory bladder lesion.

V gene TRBV6-1 combines with J gene TRBJ1-1, with 8 positions matching TRBD1. The CDR3 runs to 14 residues. Germline loops: CDR1 MNHNS, CDR2 SASEGT. V gave up 5 bases and J gave up 5 bases; unmatched junction bases: 7. CDR3 sequence reads: CASSRQGATTEAFF. The CDR3 DNA sequence: TGTGCCAGCAGTCGTCAGGGGGCGACGACTGAAGCTTTCTTT.

V gene TRBV20-1 combines with J gene TRBJ2-7; a weak D match, TRBD1 (5 bases). Deletions cut 3 bases from V and 6 bases from J, with 9 bases between. The CDR3 sequence is 11 residues long. Germline assignment: CDR1 DFQATT and CDR2 SNEGSKA (reference sequence). CDR3 nucleotide sequence: TGCAGTGCTAGTTGGGGCTTCGAGCAGTACTTC. Translating gives CSASWGFEQYF.

The gene calls are TRBV19 and TRBJ1-1; D ambiguous. The germline CDR1 and CDR2 sequences are LNHDA and SQIVND (reference sequence). The CDR3 is 13 amino acids. With 8 bases removed from V and 3 bases from J, the gap between germline ends came to 13 bases. The CDR3 DNA is TGTGCCAGTGGGCGGGTGAGGTACACTGAAGCTTTCTTT. Translation: CASGRVRYTEAFF.

The V gene is TRBV5-1, the J gene TRBJ1-6; 8 nucleotides line up with TRBD1. Germline CDR1 reads SGHRS; CDR2 reads YFSETQ. This CDR3 spans 14 amino acids. V dropped 5 bases and J dropped 9; count of bases not matched to a gene: 7. In DNA form, the CDR3 reads TGCGCCAGCAGAGAACAGGGGGTTGTTTCACCCCTCCACTTT. Amino acid sequence: CASREQGVVSPLHF.

The genes are TRBV19 and TRBJ2-6; D remains unclear. Germline loops: CDR1 LNHDA, CDR2 SQIVND (reference sequence). This CDR3 has 15 residues. Trimming removed 3 bases from V and 0 bases from J, with 6 bases in between. In DNA form, the CDR3 reads TGTGCCAGTAGTATCGTTCACTCTGGGGCCAACGTCCTGACTTTC. Translation: CASSIVHSGANVLTF.

This clone is medium-sized by share. CDR3 in amino acids: CASSHFHDSGELFF. The CDR3, as DNA: TGTGCCAGCAGCCACTTTCATGACAGCGGGGAGCTGTTTTTT. The V gene is TRBV14, the J gene TRBJ2-2; D may be TRBD1 (5 bases). The CDR3 sequence is 14 residues long. V gave up 3 bases and J gave up 7 bases, with 12 bases separating them. Per germline, CDR1 SGHDN and CDR2 FVKESK.

The chain employs TRBV6-5 and TRBJ2-3, with 16 bases fitting TRBD2. The CDR3 spans 14 residues. Trimming removed 6 bases from V and 11 bases from J; junction bases left unmatched: 5. In germline, CDR1 is MNHEY, CDR2 SVGAGI. The CDR3 reads CASSRGLAGGLQYF. In DNA, the CDR3 is TGTGCCAGCAGCCGGGGACTAGCGGGGGGGTTGCAGTATTTT.

V gene TRBV5-5 combines with J gene TRBJ1-4; D is undetermined. Looked up from germline, CDR1 is SGHKS and CDR2 is YYEKEE (reference sequence). CDR3 length: 14 amino acids. The V end lost 5 bases, the J end lost 2 bases, and 10 bases lay between the germline ends. The CDR3 bases are TGTGCCAGCAGGTCTCCGGGGACTAATGAAAAACTGTTTTTT. Translation gives CASRSPGTNEKLFF.

The V gene is TRBV5-1, the J gene TRBJ2-1; D is perhaps TRBD1 or TRBD2 (6 bases each). Germline assignment: CDR1 SGHRS and CDR2 YFSETQ. Deletions cut 4 bases from V and 4 bases from J, with 12 bases between. The CDR3 spans 14 residues. The CDR3 region has the DNA TGCGCCAGCAGCCGAGGGGGAGGTTACAATGAGCAGTTCTTC. Amino acids: CASSRGGGYNEQFF. Complete variable domain (other parts from reference TRBV5-1 and TRBJ2-1): KAGVTQTPRYLIKTRGQQVTLSCSPISGHRSVSWYQQTPGQGLQFLFEYFSETQRNKGNFPGRFSGRQFSNSRSEMNVSTLELGDSALYLCASSRGGGYNEQFFGPGTRLTVL.

V and J are TRBV2 and TRBJ2-5; D not resolved. The J call may be wrong; the DNA end is better matched by TRBJ2-7. Germline-derived CDR1 and CDR2 are SNHLY and FYNNEI. The CDR3 extends over 12 amino acids. In nucleotides, the CDR3 is TGTGCCAGCAGGGCCGATCCCTACGAGCAGTACTTC. It specifies CASRADPYEQYF.

This CDR3 is CASSKDLAGALTYEQYF. The CDR3 bases are TGCGCCAGCAGCAAGGACCTTGCAGGGGCCCTGACCTACGAGCAGTACTTC. J is TRBJ2-7 and V is TRBV5-1; the D gene is possibly TRBD1 (6 bases). The CDR3 has 17 amino acids. Per germline, CDR1 SGHRS and CDR2 YFSETQ. V lost 4 bases, J lost 2 bases, and 22 bases lay in between.

This chain connects TRBV14 to TRBJ2-7; D may match TRBD1 or TRBD2 (5 bases each). The CDR3 is made up of 17 amino acids. Germline V gene lookup returns CDR1 SGHDN and CDR2 FVKESK. Trimming removed 4 bases at V and 1 base at J, with 20 bases between. CDR3 DNA sequence: TGTGCCAGCAGCCGACGTATTGGGACCGAAACATCCTACGAGCAGTACTTC. Protein sequence: CASSRRIGTETSYEQYF.

V usage is TRBV19 and J usage is TRBJ2-1; unclear D gene. Trimming took off 4 bases at V and 4 bases at J, with 8 bases between the two ends. This CDR3 contains 13 residues. Germline loops: CDR1 LNHDA, CDR2 SQIVND (reference sequence). The CDR3 here is CASSTLEYNEQFF. In nucleotides, the CDR3 is TGTGCCAGTAGTACCCTAGAATACAATGAGCAGTTCTTC.

This clone was detected only once. The chain uses TRBV30 and TRBJ2-5, with D tentatively TRBD2 (6 bases). Germline loops: CDR1 GTSNPN, CDR2 SVGIG (reference sequence). CDR3 size: 11 residues. Trimming removed 4 bases at V and 9 bases at J, with 12 bases between. The DNA for the CDR3 is TGTGCCTGGACTGGCGGGGCGGCCCAGTACTTC. Its protein product is CAWTGGAAQYF.

This chain joins TRBV6-5 and TRBJ1-5; D is unclear. The CDR3 length is 14 residues. Germline CDR1 is MNHEY and CDR2 is SVGAGI. Trimming stripped 6 bases from V and 2 bases from J, with 11 bases between. The CDR3 here is CASRGLGGNQPQHF. DNA of the CDR3: TGTGCCAGCAGGGGCCTTGGGGGCAATCAGCCCCAGCATTTT.

CDR3 nucleotide sequence: TGTGCCAGCTCAAGCGGACCTCTGAACACTGAAGCTTTCTTT. This gives the protein CASSSGPLNTEAFF. V is TRBV18 and J is TRBJ1-1; D remains ambiguous. The CDR3 sequence is 14 residues long. Trimming pared 5 bases from V and 0 bases from J, leaving 10 bases between. CDR1 is KGHSH, CDR2 LQKENI, per germline.

V and J are TRBV7-9 and TRBJ2-1; 9 bases are a match to TRBD1. Trimming at V came to 5 bases and at J to 5 bases, leaving 7 bases not matched to a gene. Germline V lookup: CDR1 SEHNR, CDR2 FQNEAQ (reference sequence). This CDR3 has 15 residues. The CDR3 reads CASSVGTGRNNEQFF. CDR3 nucleotides: TGTGCCAGCAGCGTAGGGACAGGGAGGAACAATGAGCAGTTCTTC.

The chain joins TRBV4-1 to TRBJ2-5; no reliable D call. The germline V and J ends were trimmed by 5 bases and 5 bases, with 6 bases remaining between them. Germline V gives CDR1 MGHRA, CDR2 YSYEKL. CDR3 length: 11 residues. DNA for the CDR3: TGCGCCAGCAGCTCGCCGGAGACCCAGTACTTC. It encodes CASSSPETQYF.

The chain's CDR3 is CASSLMGRGEQYF. As DNA, the CDR3 is TGTGCCAGCAGCTTAATGGGGAGGGGCGAGCAGTACTTC. J is TRBJ2-7 and V is TRBV7-2; TRBD2 aligns across 7 bases. CDR3 length: 13 amino acids. V was clipped by 2 bases and J by 6 bases; unmatched bases: 4. Germline CDR1 is SGHTA and CDR2 is FQGNSA.

The rearrangement links TRBV5-1 to TRBJ2-3; 9 positions agree with TRBD1. From germline, CDR1 is SGHRS and CDR2 YFSETQ. The ends lost 2 bases at V and 5 bases at J; junction bases unmatched: 6. This CDR3 has 15 amino acids. The DNA of the CDR3 is TGCGCCAGCAGCTTTAGAGGACAGGGGAAAGATACGCAGTATTTT. Translation gives CASSFRGQGKDTQYF. Full variable domain (remainder filled in from reference TRBV5-1 and TRBJ2-3): KAGVTQTPRYLIKTRGQQVTLSCSPISGHRSVSWYQQTPGQGLQFLFEYFSETQRNKGNFPGRFSGRQFSNSRSEMNVSTLELGDSALYLCASSFRGQGKDTQYFGPGTRLTVL.

The gene calls are TRBV5-1 and TRBJ2-1; D not certain. The CDR3 extends over 14 amino acids. The V gene lost 6 bases and the J gene lost 4 bases, with 14 bases spanning the gap. Germline V CDR1 and CDR2: SGHRS, YFSETQ. The CDR3 coding sequence is TGCGCCAGCACCGGGTCCCCCGGGTACAATGAGCAGTTCTTC. It translates to CASTGSPGYNEQFF.

This clone was seen only a few times. V usage is TRBV2 and J usage is TRBJ1-2; no clear D gene. The CDR3 contains 13 residues. Trimming took 2 bases from V and 8 from J, leaving 12 bases between them. Germline CDR1 SNHLY, CDR2 FYNNEI. DNA of the CDR3: TGTGCCAGCAGTGAATATCGGGCCGCAGGCTACACCTTC. It codes for CASSEYRAAGYTF.

This clone was observed a few times. The chain uses TRBV10-1 and TRBJ1-1; D remains ambiguous. CDR1 WNHNN and CDR2 SYGVQD come from the germline V gene (reference sequence). The V end lost 2 bases, the J end lost 4 bases, and 8 bases lay between the germline ends. This CDR3 has 13 amino acids. CDR3 protein: CASSERVGTEAFF. As DNA, the CDR3 is TGCGCCAGCAGTGAGAGGGTTGGCACTGAAGCTTTCTTT.

This clone was detected only a few times. The chain carries TRBV15 and TRBJ1-2, with a tentative D call TRBD1 (5 bases). V dropped 0 bases and J dropped 8 bases, with 19 bases sitting between them. Germline V gives CDR1 LNHNV, CDR2 YYDKDF (reference sequence). There are 16 residues in the CDR3. The CDR3, as DNA: TGTGCCACCAGCAGAGATCAGGTTAAGGGGAAGGACGGCTACACCTTC. Its protein is CATSRDQVKGKDGYTF.

The CDR3, as DNA: TGTGCCAGTAGTACCATAGACAGGGACACTGAAGCTTTCTTT. Amino acid sequence: CASSTIDRDTEAFF. The genes are TRBV19 and TRBJ1-1; 7 nucleotides line up with TRBD1. CDR1 is LNHDA and CDR2 is SQIVND in the germline V gene (reference sequence). The J segment lost 3 bases and the V segment lost 4 bases, leaving 5 bases of the junction unmatched. CDR3 length: 14 residues.

The rearrangement links TRBV4-1 to TRBJ2-7, with TRBD1 matching over 9 bases. CDR1 and CDR2 (germline): MGHRA, YSYEKL. CDR3 length: 18 amino acids. Trimming at V came to 0 bases and at J to 3 bases, leaving 12 bases not matched to a gene. The CDR3 region is CASSQEGPDRGILYEQYF. In nucleotides, the CDR3 is TGCGCCAGCAGCCAAGAAGGACCGGACAGGGGAATCCTCTACGAGCAGTACTTC.

The V gene is TRBV5-1, the J gene TRBJ2-5; 8 bases are shared with TRBD1. The CDR3 has 13 residues. Germline CDR1 SGHRS, CDR2 YFSETQ. V gave up 7 bases and J gave up 4 bases; unmatched junction bases: 6. In nucleotides, the CDR3 is TGCGCCAGCGGGCAACAGGGGGGAGAGACCCAGTACTTC. Translating gives CASGQQGGETQYF.

There are a few counts of this clone. The CDR3 reads CASSPPDGNGELFF. The CDR3 DNA sequence: TGTGCCAGCAGCCCCCCGGACGGGAACGGGGAGCTGTTTTTT. This chain uses TRBV7-3 with TRBJ2-2; a possible D gene is TRBD2 (5 bases). Trimming took off 5 bases at V and 7 bases at J, with 14 bases between the two ends. This CDR3 spans 14 amino acids. Germline V gene sequence: CDR1 SGHTA, CDR2 FQGTGA.

The chain carries TRBV30 and TRBJ2-3; D call uncertain. Trimming pared 5 bases from V and 1 base from J, leaving 13 bases between. The germline V gene has CDR1 GTSNPN and CDR2 SVGIG (reference sequence). This CDR3 has 14 amino acids. The CDR3 DNA is TGTGCCTGGGCTCTTGGTGGGGGCACAGATACGCAGTATTTT. The encoded protein is CAWALGGGTDTQYF.

The V call is TRBV19, the J call TRBJ1-2; D perhaps matches TRBD1 (5 bases). This CDR3 region has 15 residues. CDR1 and CDR2 (germline): LNHDA, SQIVND (reference sequence). V lost 7 bases, J lost 4 bases, and 19 bases lay in between. As DNA, the CDR3 is TGTGCCAGTATACGTTCAACAGGCGGTTTCTATGGCTACACCTTC. Protein product: CASIRSTGGFYGYTF.

This chain joins TRBV6-6 and TRBJ2-7, with 10 bases that match TRBD1. Trimming removed 5 bases from V and 4 bases from J; junction bases left unmatched: 8. Germline-derived CDR1 and CDR2 are MNHNY and SVGAGI (reference sequence). The CDR3 is 15 residues long. The CDR3 region is CASSRRDRGFYEQYF. The CDR3 DNA sequence: TGTGCCAGCAGTCGTAGGGACAGGGGTTTTTACGAGCAGTACTTC.

The chain recombines TRBV6-1 with TRBJ1-3; 8 bases match TRBD1. V shed 3 bases, J shed 4 bases, and the junction held 5 bases outside the gene matches. From germline, CDR1 is MNHNS and CDR2 SASEGT. This CDR3 spans 15 amino acids. CDR3 sequence reads: CASSEDREAGNTIYF. The CDR3 DNA reads as TGTGCCAGCAGTGAGGACAGGGAAGCCGGAAACACCATATATTTT.